Listed here are 8 T cell receptor beta chains from one sample, sequenced in a study of a mutant IDH1 vaccine in newly diagnosed glioma. Indicated time point: week 11, during vaccination. Every single dose of the vaccine, 300 ug of mutant IDH1 20-mer peptide, came with topical imiquimod. Their antigens are not known. Profiling relied on immunoSEQ multiplex PCR, and the TCRdb table lists in-frame clones only, not all of them. The sample lists around 31,000 clones; 60% to 80% were seen once. The sample consisted of PBMCs, taken from a glioma patient whose treatment included an IDH1 peptide vaccine. The receptors stem from a man between 25 and 39 years old with glioma.

The V call is TRBV7-9, the J call TRBJ1-5, with TRBD1 identical over 7 bases. CDR1 SEHNR and CDR2 FQNEAQ come from the germline V gene (reference sequence). The length of the CDR3 is 15 residues. After removal of 4 bases from V and 3 bases from J, the junction contained 6 bases not matched to a gene. The CDR3 protein is CASSSGQQLNQPQHF. The CDR3 bases are TGTGCCAGCAGCTCGGGACAGCAGCTCAATCAGCCCCAGCATTTT.

The chain links TRBV23-1 to TRBJ1-1; the D is unclear. TRBV23-1 is reported as an ORF; its role is uncertain. Trimming took 2 bases from V and 3 from J, leaving 10 bases between them. This CDR3 spans 14 amino acids. The DNA of the CDR3 is TGCGCCAGCAGTCAAAGGGAGCTGGACACTGAAGCTTTCTTT. Protein product: CASSQRELDTEAFF.

This sequence joins TRBV5-4 and TRBJ1-2; tentatively, D is TRBD1 (5 bases). Germline CDR1 reads SGHNT; CDR2 reads YYREEE (reference sequence). This CDR3 is built from 15 residues. With 3 bases removed from V and 7 bases from J, the gap between germline ends came to 19 bases. The CDR3 sequence is CASSSPPFRESGYTF. In DNA form, the CDR3 reads TGTGCCAGCAGCTCTCCGCCCTTCAGGGAGTCTGGCTACACCTTC.

The chain couples TRBV10-1 to TRBJ1-3; D is perhaps TRBD1 (5 bases). Looked up from germline, CDR1 is WNHNN and CDR2 is SYGVQD (reference sequence). The CDR3 spans 17 residues. V shed 6 bases and J shed 0 bases, with 18 bases lying between them. CDR3 region: CASRVLTNRSSGNTIYF. CDR3 sequence (DNA): TGCGCCAGCAGGGTACTCACTAACAGGAGCTCTGGAAACACCATATATTTT.

This clone showed up just a few times. The chain carries TRBV9 and TRBJ1-5; TRBD1 matches 9 bases. This CDR3 region has 14 residues. Germline-derived CDR1 and CDR2 are SGDLS and YYNGEE. Trimming took 3 bases from V and 4 from J; bases not matched to a gene: 2. The CDR3 coding sequence is TGTGCCAGCAGCGCAGACAGGGGGAATCAGCCCCAGCATTTT. Amino acid sequence: CASSADRGNQPQHF.

The chain combines TRBV7-2 with TRBJ2-1, with TRBD2 identical over 7 bases. CDR1 and CDR2 from the germline V gene are SGHTA and FQGNSA. This CDR3 contains 13 residues. V shed 5 bases, J shed 8 bases, and the junction held 6 bases outside the gene matches. CDR3 sequence reads: CASSLPAGDEQFF. CDR3 DNA sequence: TGTGCCAGCAGCCTCCCGGCGGGGGATGAGCAGTTCTTC.

The chain has TRBV9 and TRBJ2-1; 8 nucleotides align to TRBD1. J lost 6 bases, V lost 4 bases, and 9 bases had no gene match. Per germline, CDR1 SGDLS and CDR2 YYNGEE. This CDR3 comprises 15 residues. The CDR3 DNA is TGTGCCAGCAGCCTCGCCGGGACAGGTAGCAATGAGCAGTTCTTC. Translation gives CASSLAGTGSNEQFF.

This rearrangement joins TRBV5-6 to TRBJ1-6, with D possibly TRBD1 on 5 matching bases. This CDR3 has 14 residues. Germline values: CDR1 SGHDT, CDR2 YYEEEE. V was cut by 1 base and J by 9 bases, with 11 bases left in between. The chain's CDR3 is CASSLRDVSSPLHF. The CDR3 nucleotides read TGTGCCAGCAGCTTGAGGGACGTTAGTTCACCCCTCCACTTT.